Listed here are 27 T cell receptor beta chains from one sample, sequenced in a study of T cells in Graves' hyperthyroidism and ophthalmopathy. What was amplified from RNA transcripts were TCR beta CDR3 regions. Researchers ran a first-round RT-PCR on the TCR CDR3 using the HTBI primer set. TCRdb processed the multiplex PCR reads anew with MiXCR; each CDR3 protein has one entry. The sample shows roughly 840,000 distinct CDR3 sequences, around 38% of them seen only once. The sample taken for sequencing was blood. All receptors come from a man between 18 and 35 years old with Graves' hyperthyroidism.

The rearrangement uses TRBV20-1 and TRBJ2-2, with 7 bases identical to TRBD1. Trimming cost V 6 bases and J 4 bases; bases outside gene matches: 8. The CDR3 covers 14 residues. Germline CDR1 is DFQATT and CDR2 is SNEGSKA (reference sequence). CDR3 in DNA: TGCAGTGCGTGGGACAGACTACCCACCGGGGAGCTGTTTTTT. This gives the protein CSAWDRLPTGELFF.

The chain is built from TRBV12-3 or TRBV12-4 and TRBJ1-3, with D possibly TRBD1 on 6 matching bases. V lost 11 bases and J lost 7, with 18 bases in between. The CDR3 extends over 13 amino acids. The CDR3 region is CAAKTGGENTIYF. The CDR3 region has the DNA TGTGCCGCCAAGACAGGAGGGGAGAACACCATATATTTT.

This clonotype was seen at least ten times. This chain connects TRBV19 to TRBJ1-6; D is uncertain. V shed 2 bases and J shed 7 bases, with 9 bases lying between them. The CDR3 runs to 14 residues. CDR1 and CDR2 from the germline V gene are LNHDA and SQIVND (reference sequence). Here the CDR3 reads CASSILMGNSPLHF. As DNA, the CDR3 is TGTGCCAGTAGTATACTCATGGGAAATTCACCCCTCCACTTT.

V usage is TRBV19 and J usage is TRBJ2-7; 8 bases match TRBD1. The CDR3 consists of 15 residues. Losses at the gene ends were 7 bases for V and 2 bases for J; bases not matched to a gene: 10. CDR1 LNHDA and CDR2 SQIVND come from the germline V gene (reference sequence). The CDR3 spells CASTKDRASPYEQYF. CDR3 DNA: TGTGCCAGTACCAAGGACAGGGCTTCGCCCTACGAGCAGTACTTC.

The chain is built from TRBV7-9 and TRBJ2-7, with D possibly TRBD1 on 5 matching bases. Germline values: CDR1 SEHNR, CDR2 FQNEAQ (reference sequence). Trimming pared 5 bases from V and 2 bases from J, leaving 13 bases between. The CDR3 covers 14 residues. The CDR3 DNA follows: TGTGCCAGCAGCCTGCTGGGGCGGACCTACGAGCAGTACTTC. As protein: CASSLLGRTYEQYF.

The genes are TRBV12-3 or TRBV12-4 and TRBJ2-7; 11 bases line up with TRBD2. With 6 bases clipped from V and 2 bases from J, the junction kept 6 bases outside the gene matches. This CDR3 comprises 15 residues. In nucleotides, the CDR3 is TGTGCCAGCAGGCCGGGACTAGCGGTGACCTACGAGCAGTACTTC. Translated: CASRPGLAVTYEQYF.

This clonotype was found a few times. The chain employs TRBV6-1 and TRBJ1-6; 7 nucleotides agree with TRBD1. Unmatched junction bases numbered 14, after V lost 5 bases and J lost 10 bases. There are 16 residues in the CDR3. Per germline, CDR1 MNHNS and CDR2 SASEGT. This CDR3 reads CASSRPSTGQGSPLHF. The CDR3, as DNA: TGTGCCAGCAGTCGACCATCGACAGGGCAGGGATCACCCCTCCACTTT.

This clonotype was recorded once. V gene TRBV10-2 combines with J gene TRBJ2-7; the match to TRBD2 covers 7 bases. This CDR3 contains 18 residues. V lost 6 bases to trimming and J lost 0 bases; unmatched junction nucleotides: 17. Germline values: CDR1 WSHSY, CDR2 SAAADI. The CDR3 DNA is TGCGCCAGCAGCAGTATCGGCCAAGACCGGGAGGTCTCCTACGAGCAGTACTTC. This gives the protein CASSSIGQDREVSYEQYF.

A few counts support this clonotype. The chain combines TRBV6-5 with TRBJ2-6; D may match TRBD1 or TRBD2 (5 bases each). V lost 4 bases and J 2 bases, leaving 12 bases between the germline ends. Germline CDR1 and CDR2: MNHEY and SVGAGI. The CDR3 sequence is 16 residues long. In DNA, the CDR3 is TGTGCCAGCAGTTCGCCGAGAGGGGCTGGGGCCAACGTCCTGACTTTC. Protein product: CASSSPRGAGANVLTF.

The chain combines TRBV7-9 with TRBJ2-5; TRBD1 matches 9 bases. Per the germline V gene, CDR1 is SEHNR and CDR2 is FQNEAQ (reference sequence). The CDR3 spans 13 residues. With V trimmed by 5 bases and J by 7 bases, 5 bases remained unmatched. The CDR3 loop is CASSPETGGTQYF. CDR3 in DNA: TGTGCCAGCAGCCCCGAGACAGGGGGGACCCAGTACTTC.

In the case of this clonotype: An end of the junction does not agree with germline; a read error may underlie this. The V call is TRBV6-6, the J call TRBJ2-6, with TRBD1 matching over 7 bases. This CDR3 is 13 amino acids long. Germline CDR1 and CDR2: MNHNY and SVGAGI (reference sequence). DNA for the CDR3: TGTGCCAGCAGCCCGGACAGGATGAACACTGAAGCTTTC. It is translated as CASSPDRMNTEAF.

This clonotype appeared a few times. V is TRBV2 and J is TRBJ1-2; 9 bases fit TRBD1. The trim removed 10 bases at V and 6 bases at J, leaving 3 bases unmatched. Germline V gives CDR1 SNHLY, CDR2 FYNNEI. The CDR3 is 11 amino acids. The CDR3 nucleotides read TGTGCCAACCACAGGGGGCATGGCTACACCTTC. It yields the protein CANHRGHGYTF.

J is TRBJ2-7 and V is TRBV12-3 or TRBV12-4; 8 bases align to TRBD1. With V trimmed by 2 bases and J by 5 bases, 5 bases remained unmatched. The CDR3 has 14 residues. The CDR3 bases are TGTGCCAGCAGTTTAACCGGGACAGGCAACGAGCAGTACTTC. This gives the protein CASSLTGTGNEQYF.

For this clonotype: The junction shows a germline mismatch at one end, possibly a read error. The CDR3: CAGSSRAPRSPLHF. CDR3 DNA sequence: TGTGCCGGTAGTTCCCGGGCCCCCCGGTCACCCCTCCACTTT. The V gene is TRBV19, the J gene TRBJ1-6; D is unresolved. Germline-derived CDR1 and CDR2 are LNHDA and SQIVND (reference sequence). There are 14 residues in the CDR3.

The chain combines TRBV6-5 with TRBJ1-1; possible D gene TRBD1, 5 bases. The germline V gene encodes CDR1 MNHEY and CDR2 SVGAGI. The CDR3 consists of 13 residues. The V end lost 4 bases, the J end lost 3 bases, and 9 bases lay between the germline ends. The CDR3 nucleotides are TGTGCCAGCAGTTTCAGGGTAGACACTGAAGCTTTCTTT. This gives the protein CASSFRVDTEAFF.

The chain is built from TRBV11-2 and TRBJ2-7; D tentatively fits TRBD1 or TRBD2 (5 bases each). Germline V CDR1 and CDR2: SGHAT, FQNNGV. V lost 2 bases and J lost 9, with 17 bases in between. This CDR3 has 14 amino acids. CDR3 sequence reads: CASSLLGTGSGQYF. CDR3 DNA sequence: TGTGCCAGCAGCTTACTAGGGACGGGTTCGGGGCAGTACTTC.

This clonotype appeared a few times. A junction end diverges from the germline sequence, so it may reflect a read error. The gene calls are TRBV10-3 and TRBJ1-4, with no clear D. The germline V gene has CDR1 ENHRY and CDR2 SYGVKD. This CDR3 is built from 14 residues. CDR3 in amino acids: CASSQWGGGEKLFF. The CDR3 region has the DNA TGTGCCAGCAGTCAATGGGGTGGCGGGGAAAAACTGTTTTTT.

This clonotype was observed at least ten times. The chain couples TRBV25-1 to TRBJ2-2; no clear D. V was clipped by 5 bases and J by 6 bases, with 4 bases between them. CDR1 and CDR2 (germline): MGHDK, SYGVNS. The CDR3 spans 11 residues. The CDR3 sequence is CASSKAGELFF. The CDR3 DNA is TGTGCCAGCAGTAAGGCCGGGGAGCTGTTTTTT.

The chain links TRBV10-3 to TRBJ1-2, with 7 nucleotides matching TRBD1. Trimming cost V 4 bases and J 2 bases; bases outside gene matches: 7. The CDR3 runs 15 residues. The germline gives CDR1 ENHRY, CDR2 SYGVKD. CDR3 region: CAISGTGKGNYGYTF. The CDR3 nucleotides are TGTGCCATCAGTGGGACAGGCAAGGGAAACTATGGCTACACCTTC.

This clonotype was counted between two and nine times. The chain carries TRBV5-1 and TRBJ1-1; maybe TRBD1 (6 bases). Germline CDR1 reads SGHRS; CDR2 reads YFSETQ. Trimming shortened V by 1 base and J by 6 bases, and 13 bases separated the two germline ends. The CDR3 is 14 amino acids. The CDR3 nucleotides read TGCGCCAGCAGCTTGATGGGGGGCCGATCTGAAGCTTTCTTT. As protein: CASSLMGGRSEAFF.

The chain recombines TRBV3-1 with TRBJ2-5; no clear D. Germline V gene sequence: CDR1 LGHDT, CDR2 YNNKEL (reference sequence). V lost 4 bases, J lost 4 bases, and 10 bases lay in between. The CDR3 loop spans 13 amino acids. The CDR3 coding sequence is TGTGCCAGCAGCCCTCAGCCCCCAGAGACCCAGTACTTC. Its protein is CASSPQPPETQYF.

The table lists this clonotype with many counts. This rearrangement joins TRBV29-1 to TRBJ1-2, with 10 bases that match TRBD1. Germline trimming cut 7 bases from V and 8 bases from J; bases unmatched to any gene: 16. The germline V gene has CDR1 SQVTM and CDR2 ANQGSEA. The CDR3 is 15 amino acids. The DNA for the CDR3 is TGCAGCGCAATACTTCCGGACAGGGGGGAAAGAGGCTACACCTTC. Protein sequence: CSAILPDRGERGYTF. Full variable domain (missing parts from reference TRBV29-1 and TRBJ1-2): SAVISQKPSRDICQRGTSLTIQCQVDSQVTMMFWYRQQPGQSLTLIATANQGSEATYESGFVIDKFPISRPNLTFSTLTVSNMSPEDSSIYLCSAILPDRGERGYTFGSGTRLTVV.

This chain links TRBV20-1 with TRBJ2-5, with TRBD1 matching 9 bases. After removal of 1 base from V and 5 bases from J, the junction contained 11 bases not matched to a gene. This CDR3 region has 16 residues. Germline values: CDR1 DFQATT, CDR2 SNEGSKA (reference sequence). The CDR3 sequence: CSARGLDRGVDETQYF. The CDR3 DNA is TGCAGTGCTAGAGGACTTGACAGGGGGGTGGACGAGACCCAGTACTTC.

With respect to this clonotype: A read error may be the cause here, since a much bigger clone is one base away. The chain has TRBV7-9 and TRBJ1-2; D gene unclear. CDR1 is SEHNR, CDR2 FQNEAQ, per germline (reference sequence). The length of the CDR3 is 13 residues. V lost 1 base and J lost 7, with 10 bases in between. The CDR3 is CASSLDGFCGYTF. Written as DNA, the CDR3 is TGTGCCAGCAGCTTAGACGGCTTCTGTGGCTACACCTTC.

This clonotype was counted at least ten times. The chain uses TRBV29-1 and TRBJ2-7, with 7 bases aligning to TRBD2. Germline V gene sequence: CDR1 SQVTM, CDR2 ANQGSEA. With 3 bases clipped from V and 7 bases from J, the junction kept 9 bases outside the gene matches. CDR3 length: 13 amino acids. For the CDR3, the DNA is TGCAGCGTTGAGGATATTGGGGGGGGAGAGCAGTACTTC. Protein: CSVEDIGGGEQYF.

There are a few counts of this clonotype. The CDR3 sequence: CASSWTTTAYEQYF. For the CDR3, the DNA is TGTGCCAGCAGTTGGACTACCACCGCCTACGAGCAGTACTTC. The V call is TRBV6-5, the J call TRBJ2-7, with D possibly TRBD2 on 6 matching bases. The CDR3 runs to 14 residues. Trimming removed 4 bases from V and 2 bases from J, with 12 bases in between. CDR1 is MNHEY, CDR2 SVGAGI, per germline.

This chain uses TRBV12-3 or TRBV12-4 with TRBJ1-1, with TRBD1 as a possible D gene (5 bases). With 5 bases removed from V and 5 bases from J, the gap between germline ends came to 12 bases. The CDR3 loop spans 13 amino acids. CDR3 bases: TGTGCCAGCAGTCCGGTCCCAGGGACTGAAGCTTTCTTT. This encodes CASSPVPGTEAFF.